These 5 T cell receptor beta chains were all obtained from the same sample, sequenced in a study of cytomegalovirus exposure and HLA in healthy donors. Primers for the PCR totalled 60 Vbeta and 13 Jbeta. Profiled with immunoSEQ multiplex PCR; TCRdb holds only in-frame clones, not every one. The table lists 140,000 or so clones, about 80% of them singletons. The material sequenced was PBMCs. The receptor set was obtained from a woman under 30 in good health and CMV-seropositive.

The chain has TRBV30 and TRBJ2-1; no firm D call. The CDR3 spans 13 residues. V was trimmed by 0 bases and J by 5 bases, leaving 8 bases between them. Germline lookup yields CDR1 GTSNPN and CDR2 SVGIG (reference sequence). CDR3 amino acids: CAWSVSSNNEQFF. The CDR3 DNA reads as TGTGCCTGGAGTGTCTCAAGCAACAATGAGCAGTTCTTC.

This clone turned up a few times. V gene TRBV2 combines with J gene TRBJ1-2; possible D gene TRBD1, 5 bases. The CDR3 has 14 amino acids. Trimming removed 2 bases from V and 3 bases from J, with 10 bases in between. From germline, CDR1 is SNHLY and CDR2 FYNNEI. CDR3 bases: TGTGCCAGCAGTGAAATGGGGGGGTACTATGGCTACACCTTC. Translation: CASSEMGGYYGYTF.

This sequence joins TRBV4-3 and TRBJ2-1; no clear D. This CDR3 has 15 amino acids. Looked up from germline, CDR1 is LGHNA and CDR2 is YSLEER. V dropped 0 bases and J dropped 3 bases, with 9 bases sitting between them. The CDR3 loop reads CASSQDVSSYNEQFF. The DNA of the CDR3 is TGCGCCAGCAGCCAAGATGTGTCGAGCTACAATGAGCAGTTCTTC.

The chain uses TRBV7-2 and TRBJ1-4; 9 nucleotides align to TRBD1. V gave up 2 bases and J gave up 5 bases; unmatched junction bases: 3. This CDR3 region has 15 residues. CDR1 and CDR2 (germline): SGHTA, FQGNSA. The CDR3 nucleotides are TGTGCCAGCAGCTTACTCGGGACAGGGAATGAAAAACTGTTTTTT. Amino acids: CASSLLGTGNEKLFF.

The chain joins TRBV10-1 to TRBJ2-3; TRBD2 matches 9 bases. This CDR3 has 15 amino acids. J was trimmed by 7 bases and V by 6 bases; bases with no gene match: 11. Germline lookup yields CDR1 WNHNN and CDR2 SYGVQD (reference sequence). The CDR3 here is CASSDYGGGVNTQYF. The CDR3 nucleotides are TGCGCCAGCAGCGATTATGGCGGGGGGGTCAATACGCAGTATTTT.